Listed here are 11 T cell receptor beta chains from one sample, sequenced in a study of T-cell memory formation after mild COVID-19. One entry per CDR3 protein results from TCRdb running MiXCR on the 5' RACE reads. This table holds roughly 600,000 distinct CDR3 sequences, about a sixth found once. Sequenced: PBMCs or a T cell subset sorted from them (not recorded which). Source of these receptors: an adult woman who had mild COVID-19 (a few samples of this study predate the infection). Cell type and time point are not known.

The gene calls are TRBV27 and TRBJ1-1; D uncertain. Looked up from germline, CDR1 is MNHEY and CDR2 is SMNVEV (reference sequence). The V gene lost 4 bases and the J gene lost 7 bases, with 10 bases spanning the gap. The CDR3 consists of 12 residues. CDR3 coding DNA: TGTGCCAGCAGTTCCCCAAGGTTTGAAGCTTTCTTT. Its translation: CASSSPRFEAFF.

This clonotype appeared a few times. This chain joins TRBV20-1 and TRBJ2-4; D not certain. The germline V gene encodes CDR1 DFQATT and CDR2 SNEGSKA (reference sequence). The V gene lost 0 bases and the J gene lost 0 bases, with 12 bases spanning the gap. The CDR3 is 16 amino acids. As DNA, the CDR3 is TGCAGTGCTAGAGAGTGGGAAACCATAGCCAAAAACATTCAGTACTTC. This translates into CSAREWETIAKNIQYF.

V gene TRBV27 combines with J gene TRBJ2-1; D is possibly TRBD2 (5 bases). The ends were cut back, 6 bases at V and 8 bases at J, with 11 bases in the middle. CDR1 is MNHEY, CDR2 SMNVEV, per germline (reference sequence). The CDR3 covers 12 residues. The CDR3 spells CASRSPGYEQFF. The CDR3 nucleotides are TGTGCCAGCAGGTCTCCGGGGTATGAGCAGTTCTTC.

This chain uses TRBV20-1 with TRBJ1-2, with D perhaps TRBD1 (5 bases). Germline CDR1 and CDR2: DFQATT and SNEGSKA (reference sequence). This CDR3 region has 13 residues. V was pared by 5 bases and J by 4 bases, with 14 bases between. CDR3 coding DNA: TGCAGTGCTGGCAACCCGGGGGGCTATGGCTACACCTTC. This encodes CSAGNPGGYGYTF.

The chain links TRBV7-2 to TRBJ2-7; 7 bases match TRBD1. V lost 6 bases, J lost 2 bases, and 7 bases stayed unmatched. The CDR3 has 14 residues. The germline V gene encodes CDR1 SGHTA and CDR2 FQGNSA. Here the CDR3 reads CASRLGTAAYEQYF. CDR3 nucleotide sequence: TGTGCCAGCAGACTCGGGACAGCCGCCTACGAGCAGTACTTC.

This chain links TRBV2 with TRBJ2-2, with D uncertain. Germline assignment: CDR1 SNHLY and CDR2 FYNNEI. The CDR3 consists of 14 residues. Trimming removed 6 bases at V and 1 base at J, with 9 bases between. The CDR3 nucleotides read TGTGCCAGCAGCACCTTAGGGAACACCGGGGAGCTGTTTTTT. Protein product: CASSTLGNTGELFF.

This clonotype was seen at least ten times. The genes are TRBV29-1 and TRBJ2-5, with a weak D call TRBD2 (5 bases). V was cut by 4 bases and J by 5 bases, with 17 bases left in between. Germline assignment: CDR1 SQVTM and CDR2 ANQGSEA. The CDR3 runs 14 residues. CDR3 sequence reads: CSVGASQNGETQYF. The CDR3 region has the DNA TGCAGCGTTGGGGCTAGCCAAAACGGGGAGACCCAGTACTTC.

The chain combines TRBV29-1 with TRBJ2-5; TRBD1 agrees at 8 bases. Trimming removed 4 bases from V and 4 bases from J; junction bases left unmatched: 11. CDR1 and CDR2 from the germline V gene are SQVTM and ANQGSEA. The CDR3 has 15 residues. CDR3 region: CSVGTALRGRETQYF. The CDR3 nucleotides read TGCAGCGTTGGTACAGCCCTCAGGGGGCGAGAGACCCAGTACTTC.

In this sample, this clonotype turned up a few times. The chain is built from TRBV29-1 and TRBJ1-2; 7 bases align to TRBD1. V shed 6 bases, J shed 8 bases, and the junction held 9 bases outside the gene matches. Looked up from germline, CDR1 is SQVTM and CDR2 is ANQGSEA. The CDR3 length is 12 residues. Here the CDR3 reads CSVGTARRGYTF. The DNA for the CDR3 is TGCAGCGTCGGGACAGCTCGACGAGGCTACACCTTC.

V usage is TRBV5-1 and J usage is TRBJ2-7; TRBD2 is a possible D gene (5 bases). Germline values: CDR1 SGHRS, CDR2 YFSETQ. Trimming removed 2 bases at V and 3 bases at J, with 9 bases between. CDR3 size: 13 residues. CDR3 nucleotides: TGCGCCAGCAGCTTTCAGCGGTACTACGAGCAGTACTTC. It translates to CASSFQRYYEQYF.

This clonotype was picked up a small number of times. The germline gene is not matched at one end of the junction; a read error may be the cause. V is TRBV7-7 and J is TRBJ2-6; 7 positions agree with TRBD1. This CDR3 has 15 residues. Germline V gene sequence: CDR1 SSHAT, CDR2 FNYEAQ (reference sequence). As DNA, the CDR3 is TGTGCTAGCAGCCCAAGGGGGCTTGGGGCCAACGTCCTGACTTTC. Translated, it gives CASSPRGLGANVLTF.